This TCR beta chain was documented in a study of cytomegalovirus exposure and HLA in healthy donors. V was shortened by 3 bases and J by 4 bases, with 15 bases between the two germline ends. Germline V gene sequence: CDR1 SGHDN, CDR2 FVKESK. The CDR3 consists of 15 residues. The study's findings and limits: CMV antigen specificity was confirmed in vitro for a few CMV-associated chains. One variant, a missense change in DCLRE1C, was linked in a later analysis to TCR beta V- and J-gene trimming. Usually a TCR sequence was rare, but some public TCRs were found in many donors.

The donors gave bone marrow, and they were healthy. Vbeta (60) and Jbeta (13) primers were used in the PCR. Sequencing was performed with immunoSEQ multiplex PCR; in TCRdb, only in-frame clones are kept and a portion is missing. In all, the sample yields roughly 190,000 clones. Remarks on this clone: Its antigen is currently unknown.

The chain employs TRBV14 and TRBJ1-1; a weak D match, TRBD1 (6 bases). The receptor comes from a woman between 18 and 30 years old in good health and CMV-seropositive. The specimen sequenced was PBMCs. The CDR3 DNA sequence: TGTGCCAGCAGCCACCAGTGGCAGACAGGCACTGAAGCTTTCTTT. This codes for CASSHQWQTGTEAFF.